This TCR beta chain was obtained from a study of low-dose radiotherapy and immunotherapy resistance in tumors. On the study more broadly: Intravenous ipilimumab 1 mg/kg every six weeks was given with nivolumab 240 mg every two weeks. One day prior to radiation and immunotherapy, intravenous cyclophosphamide at 200 mg/m2 was given, repeated every two weeks.

V gave up 5 bases and J gave up 5 bases, with 10 bases separating them. The CDR3 totals 12 residues. By share of the sample, this clonotype is medium-sized. Specified time point: after trial treatment. Treatment of the sample: LDRT plus nivolumab, ipilimumab, low-dose cyclophosphamide and aspirin (RACIN trial). Donors were administered nivolumab, ipilimumab, aspirin and low-dose cyclophosphamide, together with low-dose radiotherapy. Both TCRalpha and TCRbeta chains were reverse transcribed with V-gene-specific primers. The TCRs were subjected to amplification over approximately 19 PCR cycles employing a constant-region primer in conjunction with a V-primer adapter. In vitro transcription amplified isolated mRNA. From the reads, TCRdb called clonotypes with MiXCR, one entry per CDR3 protein. Among about 91,000 distinct CDR3 sequences listed, more than 20% were seen once.

The sample here was PBMCs, taken after low-dose radiotherapy plus immunotherapy. The genes are TRBV23-1 and TRBJ2-7; D is unclear. TRBV23-1 is classed as an ORF, of uncertain function. This TCR was sampled from a female donor with ovarian cancer. The CDR3 DNA follows: TGCGCCAGCAGTGTGGTCTATCACGAGCAGTACTTC. It codes for CASSVVYHEQYF.